Listed below are T cell receptor beta chains from one sample, sequenced in a study of T cells in Graves' hyperthyroidism and ophthalmopathy. TCRdb redid the calling of the multiplex PCR reads with MiXCR, one entry per CDR3 protein. The sample records more than 500,000 distinct CDR3 sequences, around 15% being singletons. The sample was blood. The receptors were gathered from a woman aged 25 to 45 with Graves' hyperthyroidism. CDR3s include the opening cysteine and the closing phenylalanine or tryptophan. A D gene is named only where the DNA matches it firmly. Rows may omit the clone size; those that give it use once, few, many or a size class.

size	V	J	D	DNA	CDR3
-	TRBV3-1	TRBJ1-4	-	TGTGCCAGCAGCCCATCAAGAGGGAGGGACGACGGTGAAAAACTGTTTTTT	CASSPSRGRDDGEKLFF
-	TRBV2	TRBJ2-3	-	TGTGCCAGCTCTCGGTGGGTACTTGGTACGCAGTATTTT	CASSRWVLGTQYF
few	TRBV16	TRBJ2-7	-	TGTGCCAGCAGCCAATTTCAGGGTCCGCACGAGCAGTACTTC	CASSQFQGPHEQYF
once	TRBV6-1	TRBJ2-1	TRBD1	TGTGCCAGCAGTCCGCCGACAGGGCAACATGAGCAGTTCTTC	CASSPPTGQHEQFF
-	TRBV5-1	TRBJ1-2	TRBD1	TGCGCCAGCAGCTTGGTAGCGACAGGGGGAAATGGCTACACCTTC	CASSLVATGGNGYTF
few	TRBV5-5	TRBJ2-1	-	TGTGCCAGCAGCCAACGTCGATGGCAGTTCTTC	CASSQRRWQFF
many	TRBV20-1	TRBJ2-3	TRBD2	TGCAGTGCTAGAAAAGGGACTAGCGCGAGGGCAGATACGCAGTATTTT	CSARKGTSARADTQYF
few	TRBV7-9	TRBJ2-7	-	TGTGCCAGCGGCCCCGGGGGGCAGGACTACTACGGGCAGTACTTC	CASGPGGQDYYGQYF
few	TRBV7-2	TRBJ1-2	-	TGTGCCAGCAGGCTGCCCGGTTTCTATGGCTACACCTTC	CASRLPGFYGYTF
-	TRBV10-3	TRBJ2-5	-	TGTGCCATCAGTGACCAGCGCCTCCGGACCCAGTACTTC	CAISDQRLRTQYF
many	TRBV6-1	TRBJ1-2	TRBD1	TGTGCCAGCAACGGACAGGGGTACGGCTACACCTTC	CASNGQGYGYTF
many	TRBV30	TRBJ1-1	TRBD1	TGTGCCTCGACAGGGCAGGGGGAGACTGAAGCTTTCTTT	CASTGQGETEAFF
many	TRBV20-1	TRBJ2-7	TRBD1	TGCAGTGCTCCTCCGCGACAGGGATACGAGCAGTACTTC	CSAPPRQGYEQYF